Given below is one TCR beta chain in context. Its target is unknown. This sample was included in a study of OX40 agonist ivuxolimab in advanced cancers. For the study at large: Intravenous ivuxolimab at 0.01 to 10 mg/kg was given to patients every 2 weeks.

This table comes from immunoSEQ multiplex PCR, and its TCRdb copy is limited to in-frame clones, with some not included. Among under 95,000 clones, approximately 86% were seen once, and the ten largest hold 0.7% to 0.9%. The sampling schedule covered blood at baseline, cycle 4 day 1, and cycle 7 day 1. V dropped 6 bases and J dropped 5; count of bases not matched to a gene: 4. The CDR3 spans 14 residues. Germline CDR1 and CDR2: LNHDA and SQIVND (reference sequence). The study, taken as a whole, reports: The study did not work out the antigen specificity of the expanded peripheral T cells.

This chain connects TRBV19 to TRBJ1-5; 10 bases are shared with TRBD1. The starting material was CD4+ or CD8+ T cells sorted from blood, obtained in a trial of the OX40 agonist ivuxolimab. This TCR derives from an adult with an advanced solid tumor such as melanoma, head and neck, liver or kidney cancer. CDR3 amino acids: CASSLDRGYQPQHF. CDR3 nucleotide sequence: TGTGCCAGTAGCCTGGACAGGGGGTATCAGCCCCAGCATTTT. Combining the CDR3 with reference TRBV19 and TRBJ1-5 gives the whole variable domain DGGITQSPKYLFRKEGQNVTLSCEQNLNHDAMYWYRQDPGQGLRLIYYSQIVNDFQKGDIAEGYSVSREKKESFPLTVTSAQKNPTAFYLCASSLDRGYQPQHFGDGTRLSIL.